This TCR beta chain was retrieved from a study of blood T cells in healthy people across ages. This CDR3 region has 15 residues. Germline values: CDR1 PRHDT, CDR2 FYEKMQ (reference sequence). With 4 bases clipped from V and 11 bases from J, the junction kept 15 bases outside the gene matches. The authors ran a second PCR of roughly 6 to 12 cycles using a sample-barcoded 5' primer and a J-beta primer mix. TCRdb independently ran MiXCR on the 5' RACE reads; one entry per CDR3 protein. This sample has about 1,500,000 distinct CDR3 sequences, with 25% to 30% found just once. This clonotype was sampled from a woman in her thirties in good health. The rearrangement joins TRBV13 to TRBJ2-5, with TRBD2 matching over 8 bases. The sequencing input was blood. DNA for the CDR3: TGTGCCAGCAGCTATCCGAGCGGGAGAGGCGATGAGCAGTACTTC. Residues: CASSYPSGRGDEQYF.